This TCR beta chain is drawn from a study of cytomegalovirus exposure and HLA in healthy donors. Amplification used 60 Vbeta primers and 13 Jbeta primers. Sequencing was performed with immunoSEQ multiplex PCR; in TCRdb, only in-frame clones are kept and a portion is missing. The profile shows over 100,000 clones, 55% to 65% of them singletons. CDR1 and CDR2 from the germline V gene are LNHDA and SQIVND (reference sequence). This CDR3 has 16 amino acids. With 6 bases clipped from V and 5 bases from J, the junction kept 11 bases outside the gene matches. Study conclusions and caveats: For most TCR beta V segments, an earlier analysis put the productive rate at about 90% or about 30% of the time.

On this clone: Antigen unknown.

Sequenced input: PBMCs. The sequence came from a man aged 40-50 years in good health and CMV-seropositive. V gene TRBV19 combines with J gene TRBJ2-1, with 9 bases that match TRBD2. CDR3 sequence: CASSPLAGGYHNEQFF. As DNA, the CDR3 is TGTGCCAGTAGCCCCTTGGCGGGAGGGTACCACAATGAGCAGTTCTTC.